This T cell receptor beta chain was documented in a study of T cells expressing NK-cell markers. Study context: Sorted CD3+CD56+NKG2C+, CD3+CD56+NKG2C- and CD3+CD56-NKG2C+ T-cell subsets were beta-chain profiled. Serological testing identified seven of the eight sequenced donors as HCMV-seropositive and one as seronegative. Study-wide results and caveats: Leadership of the CD3+CD56-NKG2C+ fraction also belonged to these clonotypes in a few donors.

Looked up from germline, CDR1 is DFQATT and CDR2 is SNEGSKA (reference sequence). The CDR3 is made up of 13 amino acids. Template switching by 5'RACE with UMIs generated the TCR beta cDNA. TCRdb re-called the 5' RACE reads, yielding one record per CDR3 amino acid sequence without DNA. Its table records 300,000 to 500,000 distinct CDR3 sequences. With regard to this clonotype: Its antigen is still unknown.

Specimen: blood T cells: a sorted CD56 or NKG2C T cell subset, CD4+ or CD8+ T cells, or bulk PBMC T cells (not recorded which). The clonotype originates from a woman between 50 and 59 years old in good health. This chain connects TRBV20-1 to TRBJ2-5; TCRdb picks TRBD1, but there is no DNA to check that call. The CDR3 is CSAPGRIRETQYF.